The 26 T cell receptor beta chains given below trace back to one sample, sequenced in a study of cytomegalovirus exposure and HLA in healthy donors. The PCR was carried out with 60 Vbeta primers and 13 Jbeta primers. Data came from immunoSEQ multiplex PCR; TCRdb stores just in-frame clones and leaves some out. Of some 150,000 clones in the sample, around 87% are singletons; the top ten hold under 6.5%. Sequencing was performed on PBMCs. The receptor source for this set is a woman aged 25 to 39 in good health and CMV-seronegative.

The V and J genes are TRBV19 and TRBJ2-2; D is unresolved. From germline, CDR1 is LNHDA and CDR2 SQIVND (reference sequence). The CDR3 loop spans 13 amino acids. Between the trimmed V and J ends, which lost 3 bases and 7 bases, there was a span of 9 bases. The CDR3 DNA follows: TGTGCCAGTAGTATTACATTCGACGGGGAGCTGTTTTTT. Amino acids: CASSITFDGELFF. Variable domain in full (rest from reference TRBV19 and TRBJ2-2): DGGITQSPKYLFRKEGQNVTLSCEQNLNHDAMYWYRQDPGQGLRLIYYSQIVNDFQKGDIAEGYSVSREKKESFPLTVTSAQKNPTAFYLCASSITFDGELFFGEGSRLTVL.

The CDR3 sequence: CASSPHRQGFGEQYF. CDR3 nucleotide sequence: TGCGCCAGCAGCCCCCACCGTCAGGGATTCGGGGAGCAGTACTTC. The chain combines TRBV4-1 with TRBJ2-7, with D perhaps matching TRBD1 (5 bases). V gave up 4 bases and J gave up 7 bases, with 20 bases separating them. This CDR3 is built from 15 residues. Germline loops: CDR1 MGHRA, CDR2 YSYEKL.

The chain has TRBV27 and TRBJ2-3; D remains ambiguous. From germline, CDR1 is MNHEY and CDR2 SMNVEV (reference sequence). This CDR3 has 13 amino acids. V lost 5 bases, J lost 6 bases, and 12 bases lay in between. The CDR3 here is CASSPVLVDTQYF. CDR3 coding DNA: TGTGCCAGCAGTCCCGTATTAGTGGATACGCAGTATTTT.

This rearrangement joins TRBV11-2 to TRBJ2-7; no clear D gene. The CDR3 covers 13 residues. Germline V gene lookup returns CDR1 SGHAT and CDR2 FQNNGV. V was cut by 5 bases and J by 0 bases, with 8 bases left in between. CDR3 DNA sequence: TGTGCCAGCAGCCCGACTGCCTCCTACGAGCAGTACTTC. Translation gives CASSPTASYEQYF.

The gene calls are TRBV7-8 and TRBJ2-1; TRBD2 aligns across 11 bases. Germline loops: CDR1 SGHVS, CDR2 FQNEAQ. The CDR3 spans 16 residues. V trimming: 5 bases; J trimming: 9 bases; junction bases outside the gene matches: 12. The CDR3, as DNA: TGTGCCAGCAGCATACTACTAGCGGGAGTGGTCGGTGAGCAGTTCTTC. Residues: CASSILLAGVVGEQFF.

CDR3 bases: TGTGCCAGCAGCGAGACTAGCGGGAGGAATGAGCAGTTCTTC. Its translation is CASSETSGRNEQFF. The chain couples TRBV13 to TRBJ2-1, with 13 bases that match TRBD2. The CDR3 covers 14 residues. Trimming took 5 bases from V and 7 from J; bases not matched to a gene: 2. CDR1 is PRHDT, CDR2 FYEKMQ, per germline (reference sequence). The full variable domain, completed using reference TRBV13 and TRBJ2-1, is AAGVIQSPRHLIKEKRETATLKCYPIPRHDTVYWYQQGPGQDPQFLISFYEKMQSDKGSIPDRFSAQQFSDYHSELNMSSLELGDSALYFCASSETSGRNEQFFGPGTRLTVL.

This clone was seen many times. V gene TRBV7-9 combines with J gene TRBJ1-5; possibly TRBD1 for D (6 bases). The CDR3 covers 14 residues. With 2 bases removed from V and 5 bases from J, the gap between germline ends came to 10 bases. Germline assignment: CDR1 SEHNR and CDR2 FQNEAQ (reference sequence). The CDR3 DNA sequence: TGTGCCAGCAGCTTATCGGACAGCTATCAGCCCCAGCATTTT. This codes for CASSLSDSYQPQHF.

This chain links TRBV5-8 with TRBJ2-1; TRBD2 matches at 14 bases. Trimming took 10 bases from V and 9 from J; bases not matched to a gene: 6. Per the germline V gene, CDR1 is SGHTS and CDR2 is YDEGEE. The length of the CDR3 is 13 residues. CDR3 in DNA: TGTGCCGGGGGGACTAGCGGGGGTCCTGAGCAGTTCTTC. Its translation: CAGGTSGGPEQFF.

The V and J genes are TRBV15 and TRBJ2-5, with D possibly being TRBD1 (6 bases). From germline, CDR1 is LNHNV and CDR2 YYDKDF (reference sequence). V lost 5 bases and J 2 bases, leaving 9 bases between the germline ends. The CDR3 covers 13 residues. This chain's CDR3 is CATSRTGQETQYF. The DNA for the CDR3 is TGTGCCACCAGCCGAACAGGGCAAGAGACCCAGTACTTC.

The chain employs TRBV5-1 and TRBJ2-5; the D gene is possibly TRBD2 (5 bases). The J call may be faulty, since TRBJ2-7 better matches the DNA end. The CDR3 length is 14 residues. Per germline, CDR1 SGHRS and CDR2 YFSETQ. The CDR3 DNA reads TGCGCCAGCAGCGAAAGACGGGAATCCTACGAGCAGTACTTC. Protein product: CASSERRESYEQYF.

This clone was detected only a few times. The V call is TRBV4-1, the J call TRBJ1-4, with 8 nucleotides matching TRBD1. The CDR3 covers 16 residues. V gave up 3 bases and J gave up 4 bases; unmatched junction bases: 7. Looked up from germline, CDR1 is MGHRA and CDR2 is YSYEKL. The CDR3 nucleotides read TGCGCCAGCAGCCAGGACGGGACAGGCAATAATGAAAAACTGTTTTTT. Translated: CASSQDGTGNNEKLFF.

The rearrangement links TRBV6-5 to TRBJ1-2; TRBD1 agrees at 7 bases. Germline loops: CDR1 MNHEY, CDR2 SVGAGI. V lost 2 bases to trimming and J lost 4 bases; unmatched junction nucleotides: 10. The CDR3 loop spans 16 amino acids. For the CDR3, the DNA is TGTGCCAGCAGTTACGAGTCCACAGGGGTGCGCTATGGCTACACCTTC. It translates to CASSYESTGVRYGYTF.

The gene calls are TRBV29-1 and TRBJ2-1; D is uncertain. This CDR3 spans 13 amino acids. CDR1 is SQVTM and CDR2 is ANQGSEA in the germline V gene. V was clipped by 4 bases and J by 0 bases, with 7 bases between them. The DNA for the CDR3 is TGCAGCGTTGCTCCGAGCTCCTACAATGAGCAGTTCTTC. Its protein is CSVAPSSYNEQFF.

The V and J genes are TRBV7-9 and TRBJ2-1; 9 positions match TRBD1. Germline lookup yields CDR1 SEHNR and CDR2 FQNEAQ (reference sequence). The V and J ends lost 6 bases and 7 bases, in that order; junction bases with no gene match: 16. The CDR3 totals 17 residues. For the CDR3, the DNA is TGTGCCAGCAGTGAAGAATATCTGGGACAGGGTAGGAATGAGCAGTTCTTC. Amino acid sequence: CASSEEYLGQGRNEQFF.

V is TRBV28 and J is TRBJ1-2; 8 bases line up with TRBD1. The CDR3 consists of 14 residues. The V and J ends lost 3 bases and 8 bases, in that order; junction bases with no gene match: 8. CDR1 MDHEN and CDR2 SYDVKM come from the germline V gene. The CDR3 DNA reads TGTGCCAGCAGTTTCGGACAGGGTGGAGGCGGCTACACCTTC. This codes for CASSFGQGGGGYTF.

The rearrangement joins TRBV12-2 to TRBJ2-5; TRBD2, the table's D call, was not compared with the DNA. TRBV12-2 is shown as a pseudogene. This CDR3 contains 19 residues. DNA of the CDR3: TGTGCAAGTCGCTTCTCGACGACTAGCGGGAGTCCATCTCAAGAGACCCAGTACTTC. Amino acids: CASRFSTTSGSPSQETQYF.

The CDR3 DNA is TGTGCCAGCAGCAAGGTTGGACAGGGCTACGAGCAGTACTTC. Translation gives CASSKVGQGYEQYF. V and J are TRBV21-1 and TRBJ2-7; the table's TRBD1 call for D was not verified on the DNA. TRBV21-1 is a pseudogene. The CDR3 length is 14 residues.

This clone was observed a single time. The chain joins TRBV29-1 to TRBJ1-2, with 11 bases that match TRBD1. There are 12 residues in the CDR3. After removal of 4 bases from V and 10 bases from J, the junction contained 5 bases not matched to a gene. Germline V lookup: CDR1 SQVTM, CDR2 ANQGSEA. The DNA of the CDR3 is TGCAGCGTTGTCCTAGGACAGGGGGCCTACACCTTC. This gives the protein CSVVLGQGAYTF.

V gene TRBV2 combines with J gene TRBJ1-2; D not certain. CDR1 is SNHLY and CDR2 is FYNNEI in the germline V gene. V gave up 1 base and J gave up 2 bases, with 5 bases separating them. The length of the CDR3 is 13 residues. The CDR3 reads CASSEVQNYGYTF. In DNA, the CDR3 is TGTGCCAGCAGTGAAGTACAGAACTATGGCTACACCTTC.

The J gene is TRBJ2-7, the V gene TRBV27; TRBD1 is a possible D gene (6 bases). Trimming removed 0 bases from V and 0 bases from J, with 9 bases in between. The CDR3 totals 15 residues. Looked up from germline, CDR1 is MNHEY and CDR2 is SMNVEV (reference sequence). Here the CDR3 reads CASSLSRDNSYEQYF. In DNA, the CDR3 is TGTGCCAGCAGTTTATCCCGGGACAACTCCTACGAGCAGTACTTC.

Concerning this clone itself: Other DNA sequences in this specimen translate into the identical CDR3. The chain employs TRBV5-4 and TRBJ2-5, with TRBD1 as a possible D gene (6 bases). Germline CDR1 reads SGHNT; CDR2 reads YYREEE (reference sequence). This CDR3 spans 14 amino acids. Trimming cost V 5 bases and J 1 base, with 12 bases left between them. CDR3 coding DNA: TGTGCCAGCAGTTTAGACAGGACCCAAGAGACCCAGTACTTC. Amino acid sequence: CASSLDRTQETQYF.

The chain combines TRBV5-6 with TRBJ2-1; D is uncertain. Germline CDR1 SGHDT, CDR2 YYEEEE. Trimming removed 4 bases from V and 0 bases from J, with 8 bases in between. The CDR3 length is 14 residues. The CDR3, as DNA: TGTGCCAGCAGCCTCTACGACTCCTACAATGAGCAGTTCTTC. Translated: CASSLYDSYNEQFF.

This clone was recorded a few times. The genes are TRBV4-2 and TRBJ1-1; D gene uncertain. V shed 0 bases and J shed 5 bases, with 16 bases lying between them. This CDR3 has 16 amino acids. CDR1 and CDR2 from the germline V gene are LGHNA and YNFKEQ. The CDR3 region is CASSQDRGGWRTEAFF. CDR3 in DNA: TGTGCCAGCAGCCAAGATCGGGGAGGGTGGAGGACTGAAGCTTTCTTT.

This clone turned up a few times. Here the CDR3 reads CAWSPSGSWSGELFF. In DNA form, the CDR3 reads TGTGCCTGGAGTCCGAGCGGGAGTTGGTCCGGGGAGCTGTTTTTT. The chain combines TRBV30 with TRBJ2-2, with 8 nucleotides matching TRBD2. CDR1 GTSNPN and CDR2 SVGIG come from the germline V gene (reference sequence). V dropped 2 bases and J dropped 6; count of bases not matched to a gene: 8. The length of the CDR3 is 15 residues.

The V gene is TRBV29-1, the J gene TRBJ2-7; the D gene is possibly TRBD2 (6 bases). V was cut by 4 bases and J by 7 bases, with 20 bases left in between. Germline CDR1 SQVTM, CDR2 ANQGSEA. The CDR3 length is 14 residues. In DNA form, the CDR3 reads TGCAGCGTTGTACTGAGGACTACCCTAGGGGAGCAGTACTTC. This codes for CSVVLRTTLGEQYF.

This sequence joins TRBV11-2 and TRBJ2-2; 8 bases fit TRBD2. The length of the CDR3 is 16 residues. CDR1 and CDR2 (germline): SGHAT, FQNNGV. With V trimmed by 3 bases and J by 0 bases, 3 bases remained unmatched. In nucleotides, the CDR3 is TGTGCCAGCAGCTTGTTTAGCGGGGCGAACACCGGGGAGCTGTTTTTT. Translated, it gives CASSLFSGANTGELFF.